Each of the 10 T cell receptor beta chains below was sequenced from the same sample in a study of blood T cell repertoires in COVID-19. TCRdb keeps only in-frame clones here, not all; method: immunoSEQ multiplex PCR. The sample lists about 190,000 clones; 76% were seen once. Material for sequencing was PBMCs or T cells enriched from blood (not recorded which). The receptors shown here come from a woman aged 50 to 60 with acute COVID-19.

The J gene is TRBJ2-7, the V gene TRBV28; the D gene is possibly TRBD1 (5 bases). This CDR3 spans 13 amino acids. V was clipped by 10 bases and J by 2 bases, with 15 bases between them. Germline CDR1 reads MDHEN; CDR2 reads SYDVKM. The CDR3 coding sequence is TGTGCCACTCAAGGGGTGGCGGCCTACGAGCAGTACGTC. Translation gives CATQGVAAYEQYV.

The chain uses TRBV6-1 and TRBJ1-4, with D tentatively TRBD1 (6 bases). Looked up from germline, CDR1 is MNHNS and CDR2 is SASEGT. The length of the CDR3 is 14 residues. Trimming took off 3 bases at V and 8 bases at J, with 13 bases between the two ends. The CDR3 coding sequence is TGTGCCAGCAGTGATTACAGGGTAGGGGAAAAACTGTTTTTT. This encodes CASSDYRVGEKLFF.

This clone has only one observation. The genes are TRBV18 and TRBJ1-4; 10 bases fit TRBD1. Germline V gives CDR1 KGHSH, CDR2 LQKENI. The CDR3 runs 17 residues. The V and J ends lost 3 bases and 8 bases, in that order; junction bases with no gene match: 12. Written as DNA, the CDR3 is TGTGCCAGCTCACCCGGGACAGGGGTCGCCCTCATAGAAAAACTGTTTTTT. Translation: CASSPGTGVALIEKLFF.

This clone appeared a few times. This chain links TRBV5-4 with TRBJ1-5; the match to TRBD1 covers 7 bases. V shed 4 bases, J shed 3 bases, and the junction held 7 bases outside the gene matches. Looked up from germline, CDR1 is SGHNT and CDR2 is YYREEE (reference sequence). The CDR3 sequence is 15 residues long. The CDR3 DNA reads as TGTGCCAGCAGCCTTGGGGGGACAGTCAATCAGCCCCAGCATTTT. Translated, it gives CASSLGGTVNQPQHF.

To note about this clone: This same CDR3 is encoded by further DNA sequences in the sample. The chain uses TRBV18 and TRBJ1-2; possible D gene TRBD1, 6 bases. CDR3 length: 13 residues. V lost 1 base to trimming and J lost 6 bases, with 9 bases between them. CDR1 and CDR2 (germline): KGHSH, LQKENI. CDR3: CASSPQSGDGYTF. The CDR3 coding sequence is TGTGCCAGCTCACCACAATCAGGGGATGGCTACACCTTC.

The chain links TRBV18 to TRBJ1-2; 7 positions match TRBD1. The CDR3 totals 15 residues. Trimming took 4 bases from V and 0 from J; bases not matched to a gene: 5. Germline loops: CDR1 KGHSH, CDR2 LQKENI. Written as DNA, the CDR3 is TGTGCCAGCTCACAGGACAGGACGGCTAACTATGGCTACACCTTC. Translation gives CASSQDRTANYGYTF. The variable domain in full, with the rest retrieved from reference TRBV18 and TRBJ1-2, is NAGVMQNPRHLVRRRGQEARLRCSPMKGHSHVYWYRQLPEEGLKFMVYLQKENIIDESGMPKERFSAEFPKEGPSILRIQQVVRGDSAAYFCASSQDRTANYGYTFGSGTRLTVV.

The chain joins TRBV5-8 to TRBJ1-2, with 7 bases fitting TRBD1. Germline CDR1 SGHTS, CDR2 YDEGEE. V was pared by 0 bases and J by 6 bases, with 5 bases of the junction left unmatched. The CDR3 spans 14 residues. CDR3 coding DNA: TGTGCCAGCAGCTTGGTAGGGGACAGTGATGGCTACACCTTC. It yields the protein CASSLVGDSDGYTF.

This chain joins TRBV10-2 and TRBJ1-2; TRBD1 aligns across 12 bases. Germline V gene data show CDR1 as WSHSY and CDR2 as SAAADI. CDR3 length equals 16 residues. V trimming: 0 bases; J trimming: 7 bases; junction bases outside the gene matches: 6. The DNA for the CDR3 is TGCGCCAGCAGTGAGTCGTGGGGACAGGGGGCTCGTGGCTACACCTTC. Protein product: CASSESWGQGARGYTF.

CDR3 DNA: TGTGCCAGCAGTCTATTTCCGGGACAGGGGGAAGAGACCCAGTACTTC. Translated, it gives CASSLFPGQGEETQYF. The chain employs TRBV27 and TRBJ2-5; TRBD1 aligns across 11 bases. This CDR3 spans 16 amino acids. The trim removed 5 bases at V and 3 bases at J, leaving 8 bases unmatched. Looked up from germline, CDR1 is MNHEY and CDR2 is SMNVEV (reference sequence).

The chain recombines TRBV6-5 with TRBJ1-5; D possibly corresponds to TRBD1 (6 bases). V was clipped by 1 base and J by 5 bases, with 6 bases between them. Germline V gene sequence: CDR1 MNHEY, CDR2 SVGAGI. This CDR3 is 13 amino acids long. CDR3 amino acids: CASSYYRDQPQHF. The DNA of the CDR3 is TGTGCCAGCAGTTACTACAGGGATCAGCCCCAGCATTTT.